The 18 T cell receptor beta chains below were found in one sample sequenced in a study of T cell responses to AZD1222 COVID-19 vaccine. Profiled with immunoSEQ multiplex PCR; TCRdb holds only in-frame clones, not every one. Here the sample spans more than 70,000 clones, 91% being singletons. This specimen was peripheral blood, taken 28 days after the second AZD1222 dose. The receptors stem from an adult who received the AZD1222 COVID-19 vaccine.

This rearrangement joins TRBV6-1 to TRBJ1-6; possibly TRBD1 for D (5 bases). Germline CDR1 reads MNHNS; CDR2 reads SASEGT. Trimming took 3 bases from V and 2 from J, leaving 11 bases between them. The CDR3 extends over 16 amino acids. The CDR3 DNA reads TGTGCCAGCAGTGATTTTGGGGGTACCTATAATTCACCCCTCCACTTT. Protein: CASSDFGGTYNSPLHF.

A few counts support this clone. V usage is TRBV7-2 and J usage is TRBJ1-5, with D possibly matching TRBD1 (5 bases). The germline V and J ends were trimmed by 5 bases and 4 bases, with 9 bases remaining between them. The germline V gene encodes CDR1 SGHTA and CDR2 FQGNSA. The CDR3 consists of 13 residues. CDR3 coding DNA: TGTGCCAGCAGCCCCGACAGAAATCAGCCCCAGCATTTT. Translating gives CASSPDRNQPQHF.

The V call is TRBV11-1, the J call TRBJ2-7; D not resolved. Trimming cost V 1 base and J 0 bases, with 10 bases left between them. The CDR3 totals 15 residues. The germline gives CDR1 SGHAT, CDR2 FQDESV (reference sequence). Here the CDR3 DNA reads TGTGCCAGCAGCTTAGGGGCAGCCCACTCCTACGAGCAGTACTTC. Protein: CASSLGAAHSYEQYF.

V and J are TRBV5-1 and TRBJ2-7; TRBD1 agrees at 10 bases. The CDR3 sequence is 15 residues long. Per germline, CDR1 SGHRS and CDR2 YFSETQ. V dropped 4 bases and J dropped 2; count of bases not matched to a gene: 6. CDR3 loop: CASSEGQGFTYEQYF. In nucleotides, the CDR3 is TGCGCCAGCAGCGAGGGACAGGGGTTCACCTACGAGCAGTACTTC.

In DNA, the CDR3 is TGTGCCAGCAGCCCGGAGGGGTTTAAATCCTACGAGCAGTACTTC. Encoded protein: CASSPEGFKSYEQYF. The chain joins TRBV11-1 to TRBJ2-7; D is possibly TRBD2 (6 bases). The V gene lost 5 bases and the J gene lost 1 base, with 15 bases spanning the gap. The length of the CDR3 is 15 residues. Germline V gene data show CDR1 as SGHAT and CDR2 as FQDESV (reference sequence).

The chain is built from TRBV2 and TRBJ2-3; 12 bases map to TRBD2. With 3 bases clipped from V and 5 bases from J, the junction kept 6 bases outside the gene matches. The length of the CDR3 is 16 residues. CDR1 and CDR2 from the germline V gene are SNHLY and FYNNEI. CDR3 sequence (DNA): TGTGCCAGCAGTGATAGGACTAGCGGGAATGGAGATACGCAGTATTTT. Its translation is CASSDRTSGNGDTQYF. The full variable domain, in which reference TRBV2 and TRBJ2-3 provide the parts outside the CDR3, is EPEVTQTPSHQVTQMGQEVILRCVPISNHLYFYWYRQILGQKVEFLVSFYNNEISEKSEIFDDQFSVERPDGSNFTLKIRSTKLEDSAMYFCASSDRTSGNGDTQYFGPGTRLTVL.

The chain employs TRBV5-1 and TRBJ2-7; TRBD1 matches at 10 bases. CDR1 is SGHRS, CDR2 YFSETQ, per germline. The CDR3 contains 15 residues. With V trimmed by 3 bases and J by 0 bases, 3 bases remained unmatched. CDR3 sequence (DNA): TGCGCCAGCAGCTCACGGACAGGGGGCTCCTACGAGCAGTACTTC. Amino acid sequence: CASSSRTGGSYEQYF.

The chain uses TRBV3-1 (or the pseudogene TRBV3-2) and TRBJ1-2, with D perhaps matching TRBD1 (5 bases). The germline CDR1 and CDR2 sequences are LGHDT and YNNKEL (reference sequence). The CDR3 sequence is 15 residues long. Trimming pared 0 bases from V and 4 bases from J, leaving 12 bases between. As DNA, the CDR3 is TGTGCCAGCAGCCAAGAGGGACCTCCTGGCTATGGCTACACCTTC. This codes for CASSQEGPPGYGYTF.

The chain links TRBV9 to TRBJ2-5; D uncertain. The V end lost 0 bases, the J end lost 0 bases, and 12 bases lay between the germline ends. Looked up from germline, CDR1 is SGDLS and CDR2 is YYNGEE. The CDR3 contains 16 residues. CDR3 residues: CASSVGGTNYQETQYF. The CDR3 DNA sequence: TGTGCCAGCAGCGTAGGTGGAACCAACTACCAAGAGACCCAGTACTTC. Together with reference TRBV9 and TRBJ2-5, the CDR3 gives the full variable domain: DSGVTQTPKHLITATGQRVTLRCSPRSGDLSVYWYQQSLDQGLQFLIQYYNGEERAKGNILERFSAQQFPDLHSELNLSSLELGDSALYFCASSVGGTNYQETQYFGPGTRLLVL.

V is TRBV11-2 and J is TRBJ2-3; TRBD1 matches 8 bases. CDR1 SGHAT and CDR2 FQNNGV come from the germline V gene. There are 17 residues in the CDR3. V shed 4 bases and J 0 bases; nucleotides not matched to a gene: 9. CDR3 in DNA: TGTGCCAGCAGCTCCCCGGGACAGGCCTATAGCACAGATACGCAGTATTTT. Residues: CASSSPGQAYSTDTQYF.

For this clone: This CDR3 is also generated by other DNA sequences in the sample. The rearrangement links TRBV2 to TRBJ1-5; no firm D call. CDR3 length: 14 residues. V dropped 4 bases and J dropped 1 base, with 8 bases sitting between them. Germline CDR1 SNHLY, CDR2 FYNNEI. As DNA, the CDR3 is TGTGCCAGCAGTGTACCGGGGAGCAATCAGCCCCAGCATTTT. Amino acid sequence: CASSVPGSNQPQHF.

This chain connects TRBV7-9 to TRBJ1-3, with D maybe TRBD1 (5 bases). The ends were cut back, 2 bases at V and 4 bases at J, with 9 bases in the middle. Germline values: CDR1 SEHNR, CDR2 FQNEAQ (reference sequence). The length of the CDR3 is 14 residues. DNA of the CDR3: TGTGCCAGCAGCTTACAGGGTTTAGGAAACACCATATATTTT. Translated: CASSLQGLGNTIYF.

The chain uses TRBV19 and TRBJ1-2, with D perhaps TRBD1 (6 bases). V was cut by 4 bases and J by 7 bases, with 22 bases left in between. This CDR3 is built from 16 residues. Germline values: CDR1 LNHDA, CDR2 SQIVND (reference sequence). The CDR3 is CASSTRQAWGFGGYTF. For the CDR3, the DNA is TGTGCCAGTAGTACCCGACAGGCTTGGGGGTTCGGTGGCTACACCTTC.

CDR3 bases: TGCGCCAGCAGTCCGGCCGATTCCCGAAGGACCCAGTACTTC. This gives the protein CASSPADSRRTQYF. This chain uses TRBV10-1 with TRBJ2-5; D unclear. The CDR3 has 14 residues. Per the germline V gene, CDR1 is WNHNN and CDR2 is SYGVQD (reference sequence). Trimming took 5 bases from V and 7 from J, leaving 17 bases between them.

This chain connects TRBV19 to TRBJ1-6; perhaps TRBD1 as D (5 bases). The V gene's germline CDR1 is LNHDA and CDR2 SQIVND (reference sequence). The CDR3 consists of 16 residues. The germline V and J ends were trimmed by 5 bases and 14 bases, with 25 bases remaining between them. In DNA, the CDR3 is TGTGCCAGTAGTGGTGACCCCGGGACCGGACTTGGCGCCCTCCACTTT. Amino acids: CASSGDPGTGLGALHF.

The DNA for the CDR3 is TGTGCCAGCAGCTCCCCAGGGGGGACCTACAATGAGCAGTTCTTC. The encoded protein is CASSSPGGTYNEQFF. The chain recombines TRBV11-2 with TRBJ2-1; D possibly corresponds to TRBD1 (7 bases). The CDR3 totals 15 residues. Germline CDR1 and CDR2: SGHAT and FQNNGV. The ends were cut back, 4 bases at V and 2 bases at J, with 12 bases in the middle.

J is TRBJ1-3 and V is TRBV27; 10 nucleotides match TRBD1. V shed 5 bases and J 0 bases; nucleotides not matched to a gene: 4. CDR1 and CDR2 from the germline V gene are MNHEY and SMNVEV (reference sequence). The CDR3 is 16 amino acids. CDR3 sequence: CASSPRTGGSGNTIYF. In DNA form, the CDR3 reads TGTGCCAGCAGTCCCCGGACAGGGGGCTCTGGAAACACCATATATTTT.

The J gene is TRBJ2-2, the V gene TRBV3-1 (or the pseudogene TRBV3-2); a weak D match, TRBD2 (5 bases). Deletions cut 4 bases from V and 6 bases from J, with 18 bases between. Germline CDR1 and CDR2: LGHDT and YNNKEL (reference sequence). The CDR3 contains 16 residues. The CDR3 loop is CASSPRAGTGSGELFF. DNA of the CDR3: TGTGCCAGCAGCCCACGGGCAGGCACGGGGTCCGGGGAGCTGTTTTTT.